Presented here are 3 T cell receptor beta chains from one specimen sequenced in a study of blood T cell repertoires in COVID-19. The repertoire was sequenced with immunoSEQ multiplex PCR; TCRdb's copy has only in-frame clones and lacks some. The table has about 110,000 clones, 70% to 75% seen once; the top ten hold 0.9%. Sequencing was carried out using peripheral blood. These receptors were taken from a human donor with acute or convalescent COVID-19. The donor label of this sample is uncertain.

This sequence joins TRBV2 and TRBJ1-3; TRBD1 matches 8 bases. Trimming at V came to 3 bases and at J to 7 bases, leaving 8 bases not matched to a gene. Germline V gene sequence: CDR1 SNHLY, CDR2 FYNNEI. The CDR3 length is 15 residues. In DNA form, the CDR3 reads TGTGCCAGCAGTGAGCTCGGGCAGGGGGCGAACACCATATATTTT. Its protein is CASSELGQGANTIYF.

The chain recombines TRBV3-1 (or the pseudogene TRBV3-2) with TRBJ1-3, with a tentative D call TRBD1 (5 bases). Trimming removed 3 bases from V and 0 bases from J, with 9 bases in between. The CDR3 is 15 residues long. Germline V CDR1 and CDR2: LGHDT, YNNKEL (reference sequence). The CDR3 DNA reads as TGTGCCAGCAGCCAGCAGACAGTCTCTGGAAACACCATATATTTT. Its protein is CASSQQTVSGNTIYF.

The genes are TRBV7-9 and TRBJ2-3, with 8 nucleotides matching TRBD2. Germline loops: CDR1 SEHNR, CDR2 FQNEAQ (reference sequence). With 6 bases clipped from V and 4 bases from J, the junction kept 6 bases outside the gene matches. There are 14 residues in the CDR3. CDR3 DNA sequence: TGTGCCAGCAGATTTAGCGGGGAATCAGATACGCAGTATTTT. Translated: CASRFSGESDTQYF.